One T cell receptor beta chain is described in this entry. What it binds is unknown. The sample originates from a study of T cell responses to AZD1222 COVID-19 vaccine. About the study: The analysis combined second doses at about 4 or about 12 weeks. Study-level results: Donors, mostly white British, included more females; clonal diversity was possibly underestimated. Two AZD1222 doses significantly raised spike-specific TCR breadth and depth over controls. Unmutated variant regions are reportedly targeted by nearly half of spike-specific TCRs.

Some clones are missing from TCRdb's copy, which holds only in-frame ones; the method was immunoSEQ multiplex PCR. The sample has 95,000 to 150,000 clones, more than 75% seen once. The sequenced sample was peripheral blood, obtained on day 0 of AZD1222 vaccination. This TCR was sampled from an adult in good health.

CDR3: CASSPGGNGNTIYF. In nucleotides, the CDR3 is TGTGCCAGCAGCCCGGGGGGAAATGGAAACACCATATATTTT. The chain combines TRBV5-4 with TRBJ1-3, with D perhaps matching TRBD1 (5 bases). The V end lost 4 bases, the J end lost 3 bases, and 11 bases lay between the germline ends. The germline CDR1 and CDR2 sequences are SGHNT and YYREEE (reference sequence). The CDR3 has 14 residues.